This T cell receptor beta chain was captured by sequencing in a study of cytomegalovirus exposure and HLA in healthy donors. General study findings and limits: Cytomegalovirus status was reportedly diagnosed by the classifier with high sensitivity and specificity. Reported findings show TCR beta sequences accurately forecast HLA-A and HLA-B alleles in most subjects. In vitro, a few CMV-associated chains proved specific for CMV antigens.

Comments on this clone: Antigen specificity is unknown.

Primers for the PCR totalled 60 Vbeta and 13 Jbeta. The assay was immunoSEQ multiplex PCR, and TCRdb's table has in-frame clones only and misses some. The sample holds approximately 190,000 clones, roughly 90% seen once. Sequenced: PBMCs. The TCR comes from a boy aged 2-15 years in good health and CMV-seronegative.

The CDR3 bases are TGCGCCAGCAGCCCTGACAGTGCCCGTTCACCCCTCCACTTT. This gives the protein CASSPDSARSPLHF. The J gene is TRBJ1-6, the V gene TRBV5-1; a weak D match, TRBD1 (5 bases). Trimming pared 4 bases from V and 9 bases from J, leaving 14 bases between. Per germline, CDR1 SGHRS and CDR2 YFSETQ. There are 14 residues in the CDR3. The variable domain in full, completed from reference TRBV5-1 and TRBJ1-6, reads KAGVTQTPRYLIKTRGQQVTLSCSPISGHRSVSWYQQTPGQGLQFLFEYFSETQRNKGNFPGRFSGRQFSNSRSEMNVSTLELGDSALYLCASSPDSARSPLHFGNGTRLTVT.